The following is a T cell receptor beta chain sequence with its context. The immunoSEQ assay amplified TCRB CDR3 from up to about 2 ug DNA. Here immunoSEQ multiplex PCR was the method, and the copy in TCRdb shows in-frame clones only, minus some. The sample yields over 90,000 clones, 75% to 85% seen once. The sample is drawn from a study of glioma-infiltrating T cells after dendritic cell vaccination. Unmatched junction bases numbered 15, after V lost 4 bases and J lost 7 bases. This CDR3 is built from 19 residues. The germline V gene encodes CDR1 SGHNT and CDR2 YYREEE (reference sequence). This receptor was obtained from a human donor with glioblastoma. The chain joins TRBV5-4 to TRBJ2-3; 16 nucleotides match TRBD2. The sequencing here drew on blood, taken before dendritic cell vaccination. CDR3 sequence reads: CASSDPGLAGGPRGNTQYF. The CDR3, as DNA: TGTGCCAGCAGCGACCCGGGACTAGCGGGGGGGCCTAGAGGAAATACGCAGTATTTT.